This T cell receptor beta chain was profiled in a study of beta chain features in type 1 diabetes. The study's findings and limits: Among patients with Type 1 diabetes, TCRB CDR3s were moderately but significantly shorter in every one of the four CD4+ subsets. An over-representation of cells with high TCR expression could result from cDNA sequencing.

The CDR3 is 12 residues long. From germline, CDR1 is MNHNY and CDR2 SVGAGI (reference sequence). V was clipped by 6 bases and J by 6 bases, with 11 bases between them. Since all of the isolated RNA was reverse transcribed, expressed TCRB transcripts were what got sequenced. Repertoires were generated with immunoSEQ multiplex PCR, while TCRdb's copy carries only in-frame clones and drops some. The sample shows about 53,000 clones, 55% to 70% of them seen only once. This clone appeared once. The antigen remains unidentified. The sequence derives from a woman aged 25 to 45 with type 1 diabetes. V gene TRBV6-6 combines with J gene TRBJ1-2; maybe TRBD1 (6 bases). Source material: stem cell memory CD4+ T cells from blood. The CDR3, as DNA: TGTGCCAGCAGAACACAGGGACATGGCTACACCTTC. It encodes CASRTQGHGYTF.